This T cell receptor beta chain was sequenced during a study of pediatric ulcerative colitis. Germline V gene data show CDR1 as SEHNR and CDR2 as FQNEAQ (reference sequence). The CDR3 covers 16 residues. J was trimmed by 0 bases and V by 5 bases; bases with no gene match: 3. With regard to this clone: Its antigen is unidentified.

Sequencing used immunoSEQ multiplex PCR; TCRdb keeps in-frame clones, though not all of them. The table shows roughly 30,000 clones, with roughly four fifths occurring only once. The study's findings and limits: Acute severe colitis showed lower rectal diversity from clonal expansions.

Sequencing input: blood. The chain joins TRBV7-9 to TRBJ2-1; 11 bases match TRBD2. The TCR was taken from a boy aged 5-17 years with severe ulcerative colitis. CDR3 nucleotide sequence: TGTGCCAGCAGCCCTCTAGCGGGGGGCTCCTACAATGAGCAGTTCTTC. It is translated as CASSPLAGGSYNEQFF.